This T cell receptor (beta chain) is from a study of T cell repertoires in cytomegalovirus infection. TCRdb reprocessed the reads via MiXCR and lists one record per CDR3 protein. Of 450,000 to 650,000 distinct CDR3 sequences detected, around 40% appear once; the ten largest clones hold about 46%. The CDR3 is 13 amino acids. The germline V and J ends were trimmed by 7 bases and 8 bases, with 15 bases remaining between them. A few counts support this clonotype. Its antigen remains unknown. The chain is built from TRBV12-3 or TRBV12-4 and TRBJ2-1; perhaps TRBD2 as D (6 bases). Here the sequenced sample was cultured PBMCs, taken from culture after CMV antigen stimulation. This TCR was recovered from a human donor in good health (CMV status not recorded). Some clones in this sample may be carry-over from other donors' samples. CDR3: CASNPGVGDEQFF. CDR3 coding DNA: TGTGCCAGCAACCCGGGGGTAGGCGATGAGCAGTTCTTC.